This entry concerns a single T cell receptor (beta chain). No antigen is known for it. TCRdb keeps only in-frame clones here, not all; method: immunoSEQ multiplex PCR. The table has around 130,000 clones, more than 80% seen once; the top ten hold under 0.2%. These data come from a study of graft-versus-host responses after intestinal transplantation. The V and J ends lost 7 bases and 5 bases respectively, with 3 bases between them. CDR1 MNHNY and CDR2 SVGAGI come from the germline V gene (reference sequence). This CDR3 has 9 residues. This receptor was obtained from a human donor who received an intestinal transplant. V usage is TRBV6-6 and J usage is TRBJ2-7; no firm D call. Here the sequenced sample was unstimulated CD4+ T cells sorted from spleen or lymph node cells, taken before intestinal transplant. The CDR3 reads CASKNEQYF. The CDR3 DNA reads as TGTGCCAGCAAAAACGAGCAGTACTTC.